This TCR beta chain was found in a study of T cell responses to AZD1222 COVID-19 vaccine (dated by TCRdb to 2020 to 2023). Regarding the research as a whole: AZD1222 recipients with second doses at about 4 weeks or about 12 weeks were pooled, because spike-specific TCR depth and breadth did not differ between schedules. Trial participants were enrolled by age into 18-55, 56-69 and 70-plus year subgroups, with around 150, 28 and 57 TCR-sequenced participants respectively. A total of about 230 trial participants underwent TCR sequencing, of whom around 200 received two doses of AZD1222 and 26 received two doses of the MenACWY control vaccine.

Results the study describes overall, beyond this receptor: In the small 56-69-year group, the increase in depth fell short of significance, most likely because of low power. The vaccine-associated CD4 TCRs covered the entire spike protein, and the dominant responses fell in regions 160-218 and 743-854. Participants were mostly white British and included more females than males, and it was suggested by the authors that clonal diversity may have been underestimated. After two AZD1222 doses, both the breadth and the depth of spike-specific TCRs were significantly higher than at day 0 and than in MenACWY recipients. Because no day 14 peak-response samples were available, repertoires were characterized only after the peak T cell response. Epitopes outside the regions mutated in the B.1.351 and B.1.1.7 variants were reportedly recognized by nearly half of the unique spike-specific TCRs. Only a handful of AZD1222 recipients were SARS-CoV-2 seropositive at baseline, limiting conclusions about previously exposed vaccinees.

V sheds 5 bases and J sheds 4 bases, leaving 14 bases between their ends. From its cysteine to its phenylalanine, the CDR3 spans 15 amino acids. The retained sequence is limited to the CDR3, 45 bases, with the frame set at the first base. CDR1 and CDR2 are drawn from the germline V gene (reference sequence): LNHDA, SQIVND. On this clone itself: What antigen it recognizes has not been identified. The sample holds no much larger clone one base away, and base qualities are not on file.

The sample's time point label, in plain terms: baseline before first vaccination. Samples from vaccinated people were obtained from the UK trials COV001 and COV002, which included a single-blind randomized controlled phase 2/3 trial of AZD1222 (ChAdOx1 nCoV-19) in healthy adults. Trial participant PBMC samples were collected at day 0 and day 28 after the second dose for TCRbeta chain sequencing. The CDR3 regions of human TCRbeta chains were analyzed by immunosequencing. From the authors' description of their analysis: TCRs in the repertoires were compared against a reference library of SARS-CoV-2-specific TCRs that had been generated with the MIRA antigen-specificity platform. Breadth was defined as the fraction of unique TCRs that were SARS-CoV-2-associated. Depth was defined as the fraction of total T cells that were SARS-CoV-2-associated. Using the MIRA data, every spike-specific TCR was mapped to the spike region that the TCR reacted to and assigned to either a CD4 or a CD8 class. Log10-transformed breadth and depth values were compared by one-way ANOVA with Sidak's multiple comparisons tests. TCRdb obtained this table from immuneACCESS and retained in-frame rearrangements with V and J assigned. These tables miss some clones; where compared with another copy, unresolved V genes account for less than half of the shortfall, and the remainder is unexplained. V and J calls and clone size are those listed in that table; D and trimming were worked out from the DNA. This sample is represented by around 120,000 clones; about nine tenths of them were singletons. 2% to 3% of the sample comes from the top ten.

Here the sequenced sample was peripheral blood, taken on day 0 of AZD1222 vaccination. Recombination linked TRBV19 to TRBJ2-2; TRBD1 is perhaps the D gene, given 6 matching bases. The TCR originated in an adult in good health. This receptor has the CDR3 CASSPQGSVTGELFF. The nucleotide sequence reads as follows: TGTGCCAGTAGTCCCCAGGGGAGTGTCACCGGGGAGCTGTTTTTT.